The present T cell receptor beta chain was sequenced within a study of T cell responses to AZD1222 COVID-19 vaccine. Produced via immunoSEQ multiplex PCR; TCRdb's table is partial and in-frame only. The repertoire includes some 140,000 clones, about 91% of them detected once, and 1.5% to 2% sits in the top ten. Study-wide results and caveats: Only six people who got AZD1222 tested seropositive at baseline. Donors were mostly white British, more females; clonal diversity possibly underestimated.

Germline V gene data show CDR1 as LGHNT and CDR2 as FRNRAP. This CDR3 region has 15 residues. The ends were cut back, 5 bases at V and 4 bases at J, with 14 bases in the middle. With regard to this clone: No antigen is known for it.

The chain links TRBV12-5 to TRBJ2-2; no definite D call. This receptor was obtained from an adult in good health. Material: peripheral blood, obtained on day 0 of AZD1222 vaccination. CDR3 region: CASGDTVPGTGELFF. DNA of the CDR3: TGTGCTAGTGGTGATACAGTCCCTGGCACCGGGGAGCTGTTTTTT. Complete variable domain (other parts from reference TRBV12-5 and TRBJ2-2): DARVTQTPRHKVTEMGQEVTMRCQPILGHNTVFWYRQTMMQGLELLAYFRNRAPLDDSGMPKDRFSAEMPDATLATLKIQPSEPRDSAVYFCASGDTVPGTGELFFGEGSRLTVL.